The clone carrying this TCR beta chain has ten or more counts. What it binds is unknown. These data are taken from a study of Graves' ophthalmopathy and Graves' hyperthyroidism. Points from the study as a whole: Most thyroid clonotypes expanded beyond 0.001 frequency were also found in blood. Progression of ophthalmopathy was predicted by the model with about 67% sensitivity and around 72% specificity.

Hyperthyroidism patients, aged 18 to 65, were newly diagnosed, under 2 months' duration. If patients had other autoimmune diseases, uncontrolled infections, pregnancy or lactation, they were excluded. The study amplified TCR beta CDR3 regions using RNA transcripts. HTBI-primed RT-PCR formed the first round, and a multiplex PCR formed the second. TCRdb reanalysed the multiplex PCR reads using MiXCR and keeps one entry per CDR3 protein. The data contain some 1.1 million distinct CDR3 sequences, roughly two fifths of them singletons. Trimming removed 7 bases at V and 1 base at J, with 11 bases between. The CDR3 spans 12 residues. Germline V gives CDR1 SQVTM, CDR2 ANQGSEA.

The chain uses TRBV29-1 and TRBJ2-7; possibly TRBD1 for D (5 bases). Sequencing was done on a sample of peripheral blood or thyroid tissue (not recorded which). The sequence was collected from an adult man with Graves' hyperthyroidism. The DNA for the CDR3 is TGCAGCGGCAGGGTCGGGTCCTACGAGCAGTACTTC. Protein: CSGRVGSYEQYF.